This entry describes one TCR beta chain. No antigen is known for it. A split of CD4+ cells into CD45RA+ naive and CD45RA-negative memory subsets was performed. At the deep level, the assay was run. Sequencing was performed with immunoSEQ multiplex PCR; in TCRdb, only in-frame clones are kept and a portion is missing. The sample consists of some 900,000 clones, 70% to 85% of them appearing once. Germline CDR1 reads DFQATT; CDR2 reads SNEGSKA (reference sequence). V gave up 5 bases and J gave up 6 bases, with 5 bases separating them. This CDR3 spans 10 amino acids. This entry comes from a study of shared clonotypes between healthy human individuals. Turning to the study itself: There were three CD4 naive, three CD4 memory, two CD8 naive and one CD8 memory plates per donor.

Study findings and constraints: Several donors had roughly 5% of their naive CD4 clonotypes in common.

The receptor was isolated from a young man in good health. Sequencing input: memory CD4+ T cells sorted from blood. Specified subset: CD45RA-negative fraction. This sequence joins TRBV20-1 and TRBJ1-5, with D tentatively TRBD1 (5 bases). The CDR3 coding sequence is TGCAGTGCTGGGGGTCAGCCCCAGCATTTT. Protein product: CSAGGQPQHF.